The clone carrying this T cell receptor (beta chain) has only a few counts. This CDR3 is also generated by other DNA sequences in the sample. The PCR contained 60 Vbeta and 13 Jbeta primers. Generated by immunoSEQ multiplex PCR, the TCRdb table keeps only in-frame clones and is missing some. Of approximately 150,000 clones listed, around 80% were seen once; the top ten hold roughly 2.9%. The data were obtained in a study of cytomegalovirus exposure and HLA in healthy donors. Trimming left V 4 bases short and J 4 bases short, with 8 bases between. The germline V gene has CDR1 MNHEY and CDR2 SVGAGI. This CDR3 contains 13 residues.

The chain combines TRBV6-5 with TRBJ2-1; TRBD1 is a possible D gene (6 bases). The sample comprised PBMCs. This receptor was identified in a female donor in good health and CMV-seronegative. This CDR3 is CASSWGPYNEQFF. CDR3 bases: TGTGCCAGCAGTTGGGGGCCTTACAATGAGCAGTTCTTC.